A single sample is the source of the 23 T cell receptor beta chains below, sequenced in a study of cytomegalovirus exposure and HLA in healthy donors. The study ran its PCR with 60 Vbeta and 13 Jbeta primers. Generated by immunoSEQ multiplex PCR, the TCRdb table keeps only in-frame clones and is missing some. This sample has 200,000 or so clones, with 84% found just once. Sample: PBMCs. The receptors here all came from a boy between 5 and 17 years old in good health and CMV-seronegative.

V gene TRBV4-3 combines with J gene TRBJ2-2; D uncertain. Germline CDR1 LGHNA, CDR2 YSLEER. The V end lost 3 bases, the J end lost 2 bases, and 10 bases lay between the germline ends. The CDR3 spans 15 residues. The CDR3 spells CASSQAGRNTGELFF. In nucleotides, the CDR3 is TGCGCCAGCAGCCAGGCAGGTCGAAACACCGGGGAGCTGTTTTTT.

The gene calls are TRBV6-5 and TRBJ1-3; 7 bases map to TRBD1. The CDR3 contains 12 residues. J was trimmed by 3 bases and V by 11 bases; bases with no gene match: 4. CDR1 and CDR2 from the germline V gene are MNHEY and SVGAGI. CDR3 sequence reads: CAARGIGNTIYF. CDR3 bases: TGTGCCGCCAGGGGGATTGGAAACACCATATATTTT.

CDR3 bases: TGTGCCAGCAACGACAGCCCAGACGGCATGAACACTGAAGCTTTCTTT. This sequence encodes CASNDSPDGMNTEAFF. The genes are TRBV7-2 and TRBJ1-1; a weak D match, TRBD1 (5 bases). The V end was cut by 7 bases, the J end by 0 bases, with 18 bases between. Germline CDR1 and CDR2: SGHTA and FQGNSA. The CDR3 spans 16 residues. The entire variable domain, with the rest obtained from reference TRBV7-2 and TRBJ1-1, is as follows: GAGVSQSPSNKVTEKGKDVELRCDPISGHTALYWYRQSLGQGLEFLIYFQGNSAPDKSGLPSDRFSAERTGGSVSTLTIQRTQQEDSAVYLCASNDSPDGMNTEAFFGQGTRLTVV.

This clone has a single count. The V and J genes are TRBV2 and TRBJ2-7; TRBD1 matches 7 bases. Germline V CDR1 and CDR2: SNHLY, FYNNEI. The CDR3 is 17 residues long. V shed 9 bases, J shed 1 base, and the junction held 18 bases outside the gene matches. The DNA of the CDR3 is TGTGCCAGTGACCTTTTCGGGACAGAACTCTTGTCCTACGAGCAGTACTTC. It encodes CASDLFGTELLSYEQYF. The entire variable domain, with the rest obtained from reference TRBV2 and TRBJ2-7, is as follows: EPEVTQTPSHQVTQMGQEVILRCVPISNHLYFYWYRQILGQKVEFLVSFYNNEISEKSEIFDDQFSVERPDGSNFTLKIRSTKLEDSAMYFCASDLFGTELLSYEQYFGPGTRLTVT.

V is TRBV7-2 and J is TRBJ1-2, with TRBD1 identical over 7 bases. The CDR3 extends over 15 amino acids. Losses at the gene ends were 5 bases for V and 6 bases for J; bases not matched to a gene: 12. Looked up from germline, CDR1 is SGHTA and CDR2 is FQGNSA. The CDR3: CASSPSIDRADGYTF. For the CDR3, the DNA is TGTGCCAGCAGCCCCTCCATAGACAGGGCGGATGGCTACACCTTC.

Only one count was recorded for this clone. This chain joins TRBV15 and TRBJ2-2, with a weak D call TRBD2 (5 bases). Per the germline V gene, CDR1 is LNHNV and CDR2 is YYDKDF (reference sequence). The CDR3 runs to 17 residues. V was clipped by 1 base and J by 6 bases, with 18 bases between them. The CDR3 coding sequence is TGTGCCACCAGCAGAGCCCCCCAGCGAGGGATGGCCGGGGAGCTGTTTTTT. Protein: CATSRAPQRGMAGELFF.

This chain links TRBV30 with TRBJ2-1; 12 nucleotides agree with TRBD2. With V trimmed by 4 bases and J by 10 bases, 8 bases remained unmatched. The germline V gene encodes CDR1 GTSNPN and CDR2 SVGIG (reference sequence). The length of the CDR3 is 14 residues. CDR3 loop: CAWTKLAGGEEQFF. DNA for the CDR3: TGTGCCTGGACCAAGCTAGCGGGGGGGGAGGAGCAGTTCTTC.

The CDR3 nucleotides are TGTGCCAGCAGCCGGGAGATAGAGACCCAGTACTTC. Its translation is CASSREIETQYF. The rearrangement links TRBV5-4 to TRBJ2-5; tentatively, D is TRBD2 (6 bases). Germline V gene lookup returns CDR1 SGHNT and CDR2 YYREEE (reference sequence). Between the trimmed V and J ends, which lost 4 bases and 4 bases, there was a span of 8 bases. The CDR3 runs to 12 residues.

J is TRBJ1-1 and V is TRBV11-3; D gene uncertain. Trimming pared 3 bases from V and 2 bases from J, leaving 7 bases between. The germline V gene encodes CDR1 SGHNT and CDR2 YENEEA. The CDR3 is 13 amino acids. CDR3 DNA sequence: TGTGCCAGCAGCTTCGATCTAAACACTGAAGCTTTCTTT. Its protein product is CASSFDLNTEAFF.

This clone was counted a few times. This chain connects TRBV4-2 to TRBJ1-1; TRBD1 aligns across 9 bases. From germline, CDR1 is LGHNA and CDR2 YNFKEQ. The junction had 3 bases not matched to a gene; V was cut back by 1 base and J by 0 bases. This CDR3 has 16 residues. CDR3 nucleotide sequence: TGTGCCAGCAGCCAAGGCCGGGACAGGGTGAACACTGAAGCTTTCTTT. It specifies CASSQGRDRVNTEAFF.

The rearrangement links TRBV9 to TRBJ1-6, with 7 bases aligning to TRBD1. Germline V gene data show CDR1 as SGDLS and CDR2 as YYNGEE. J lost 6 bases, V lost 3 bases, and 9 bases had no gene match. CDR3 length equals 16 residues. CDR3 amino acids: CASSGQQGNLNSPLHF. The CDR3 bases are TGTGCCAGCAGCGGACAACAGGGGAATCTTAATTCACCCCTCCACTTT.

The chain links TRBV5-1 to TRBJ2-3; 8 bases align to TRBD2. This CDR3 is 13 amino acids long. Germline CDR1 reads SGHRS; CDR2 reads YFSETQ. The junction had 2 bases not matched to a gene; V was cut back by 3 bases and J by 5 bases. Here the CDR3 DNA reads TGCGCCAGCAGCTCGAGCGGGAGAGATACGCAGTATTTT. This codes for CASSSSGRDTQYF.

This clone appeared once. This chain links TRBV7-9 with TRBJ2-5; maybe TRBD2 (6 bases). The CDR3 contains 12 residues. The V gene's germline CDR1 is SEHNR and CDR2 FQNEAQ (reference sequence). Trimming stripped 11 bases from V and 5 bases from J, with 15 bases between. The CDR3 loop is CAGGAQRETQYF. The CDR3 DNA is TGTGCCGGCGGGGCCCAGCGGGAGACCCAGTACTTC.

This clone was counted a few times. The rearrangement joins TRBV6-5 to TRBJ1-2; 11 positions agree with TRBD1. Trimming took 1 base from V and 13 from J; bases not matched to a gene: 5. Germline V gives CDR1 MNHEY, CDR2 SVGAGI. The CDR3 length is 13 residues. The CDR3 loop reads CASSYFPGQGVTF. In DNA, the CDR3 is TGTGCCAGCAGTTACTTCCCGGGACAGGGGGTCACCTTC.

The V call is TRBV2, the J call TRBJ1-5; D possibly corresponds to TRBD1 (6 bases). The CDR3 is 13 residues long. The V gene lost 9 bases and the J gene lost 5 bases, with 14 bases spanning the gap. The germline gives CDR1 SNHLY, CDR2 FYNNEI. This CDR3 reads CASHRDWDQPQHF. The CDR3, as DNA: TGTGCCAGTCACAGGGATTGGGATCAGCCCCAGCATTTT.

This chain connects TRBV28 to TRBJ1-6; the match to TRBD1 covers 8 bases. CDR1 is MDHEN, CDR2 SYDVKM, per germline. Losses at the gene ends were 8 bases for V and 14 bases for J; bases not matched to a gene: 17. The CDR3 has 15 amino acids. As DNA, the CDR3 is TGTGCCAGCGTTCTCGTCAGGGGGCAGGGTTGGGCCCTCCACTTT. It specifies CASVLVRGQGWALHF.

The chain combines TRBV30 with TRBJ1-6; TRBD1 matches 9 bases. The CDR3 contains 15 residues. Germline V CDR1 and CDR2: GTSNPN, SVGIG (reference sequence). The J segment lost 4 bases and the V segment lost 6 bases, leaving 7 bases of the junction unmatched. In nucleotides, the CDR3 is TGTGCCTGCATACCCGGGACAGGGTATAATTCACCCCTCCACTTT. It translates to CACIPGTGYNSPLHF. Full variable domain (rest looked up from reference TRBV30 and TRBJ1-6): SQTIHQWPATLVQPVGSPLSLECTVEGTSNPNLYWYRQAAGRGLQLLFYSVGIGQISSEVPQNLSASRPQDRQFILSSKKLLLSDSGFYLCACIPGTGYNSPLHFGNGTRLTVT.

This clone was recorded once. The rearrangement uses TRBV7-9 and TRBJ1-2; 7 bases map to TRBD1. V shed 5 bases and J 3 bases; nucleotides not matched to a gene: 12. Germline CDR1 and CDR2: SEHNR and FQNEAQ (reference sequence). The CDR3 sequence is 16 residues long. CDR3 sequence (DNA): TGTGCCAGCAGCCCACTACAGGGACAGACATACTATGGCTACACCTTC. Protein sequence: CASSPLQGQTYYGYTF.

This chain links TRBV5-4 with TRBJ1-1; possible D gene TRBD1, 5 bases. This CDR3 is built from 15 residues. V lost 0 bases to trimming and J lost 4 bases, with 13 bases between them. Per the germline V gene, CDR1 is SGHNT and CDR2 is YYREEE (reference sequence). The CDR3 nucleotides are TGTGCCAGCAGCTTGGCGGGGGGAAGAGGCACTGAAGCTTTCTTT. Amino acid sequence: CASSLAGGRGTEAFF.

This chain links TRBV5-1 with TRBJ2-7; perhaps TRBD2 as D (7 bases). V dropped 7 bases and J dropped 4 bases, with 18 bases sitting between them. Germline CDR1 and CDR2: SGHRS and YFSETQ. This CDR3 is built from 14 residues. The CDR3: CASSRGGSLYEQYF. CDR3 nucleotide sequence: TGCGCCAGCTCACGCGGGGGCAGCCTGTACGAGCAGTACTTC. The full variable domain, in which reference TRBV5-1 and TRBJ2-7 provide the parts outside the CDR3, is KAGVTQTPRYLIKTRGQQVTLSCSPISGHRSVSWYQQTPGQGLQFLFEYFSETQRNKGNFPGRFSGRQFSNSRSEMNVSTLELGDSALYLCASSRGGSLYEQYFGPGTRLTVT.

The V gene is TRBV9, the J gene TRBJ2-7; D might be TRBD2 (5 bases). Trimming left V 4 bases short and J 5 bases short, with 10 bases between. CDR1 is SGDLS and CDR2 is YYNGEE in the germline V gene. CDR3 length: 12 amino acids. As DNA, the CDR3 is TGTGCCAGCAGCACCGGGATGCACGAGCAGTACTTC. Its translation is CASSTGMHEQYF.

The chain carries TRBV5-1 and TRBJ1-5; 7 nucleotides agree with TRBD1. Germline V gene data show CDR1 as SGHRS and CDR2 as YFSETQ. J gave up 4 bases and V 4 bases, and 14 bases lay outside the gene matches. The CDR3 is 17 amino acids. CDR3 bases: TGCGCCAGCAGCCCCCCGACAGGGCAAATCGGGAATCAGCCCCAGCATTTT. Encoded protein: CASSPPTGQIGNQPQHF.

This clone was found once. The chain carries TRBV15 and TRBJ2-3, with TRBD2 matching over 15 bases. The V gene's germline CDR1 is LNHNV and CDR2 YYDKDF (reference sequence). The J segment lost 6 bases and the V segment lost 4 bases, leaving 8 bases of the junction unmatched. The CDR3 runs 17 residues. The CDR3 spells CATSKWGLAGGMDTQYF. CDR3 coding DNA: TGTGCCACCAGCAAATGGGGACTAGCGGGAGGAATGGATACGCAGTATTTT.